This entry lists 22 T cell receptor beta chains sequenced from one sample in a study of blood T cell repertoires in COVID-19. Method: immunoSEQ multiplex PCR; TCRdb's copy keeps in-frame clones and lacks some. Of about 190,000 clones in the sample, 80% to 85% were seen once. Sequencing was performed on peripheral blood. The receptors originated from a human donor in a cohort sampled during active COVID-19.

The chain has TRBV9 and TRBJ2-3; 8 bases map to TRBD2. This CDR3 is 16 amino acids long. Germline loops: CDR1 SGDLS, CDR2 YYNGEE. After removal of 2 bases from V and 5 bases from J, the junction contained 10 bases not matched to a gene. The CDR3 sequence is CASSVSSGGVGDTQYF. The DNA for the CDR3 is TGTGCCAGCAGCGTCTCGAGCGGGGGCGTAGGAGATACGCAGTATTTT.

This chain connects TRBV27 to TRBJ2-1; possibly TRBD2 for D (7 bases). Trimming took off 3 bases at V and 8 bases at J, with 20 bases between the two ends. The CDR3 contains 16 residues. Germline loops: CDR1 MNHEY, CDR2 SMNVEV (reference sequence). CDR3 residues: CASSFRGGLTFYEQFF. The DNA of the CDR3 is TGTGCCAGCAGTTTTAGGGGGGGACTAACGTTCTATGAGCAGTTCTTC.

The rearrangement uses TRBV6-5 and TRBJ1-2; maybe TRBD1 (5 bases). There are 12 residues in the CDR3. CDR1 and CDR2 (germline): MNHEY, SVGAGI. V lost 7 bases and J 5 bases, leaving 11 bases between the germline ends. CDR3 protein: CASTLDTYGYTF. The CDR3, as DNA: TGTGCCAGCACCTTGGACACTTATGGCTACACCTTC.

This clone was found once. The rearrangement uses TRBV15 and TRBJ1-3; D is unresolved. The V gene's germline CDR1 is LNHNV and CDR2 YYDKDF (reference sequence). Trimming shortened V by 0 bases and J by 0 bases, and 9 bases separated the two germline ends. CDR3 length: 16 residues. The CDR3 is CATSRDWGASGNTIYF. The DNA of the CDR3 is TGTGCCACCAGCAGAGATTGGGGAGCCTCTGGAAACACCATATATTTT.

The chain is built from TRBV19 and TRBJ1-2; TRBD1 might be the D (6 bases). This CDR3 is 16 amino acids long. V lost 4 bases to trimming and J lost 1 base, with 16 bases between them. Germline CDR1 reads LNHDA; CDR2 reads SQIVND (reference sequence). For the CDR3, the DNA is TGTGCCAGTAGTACCCTGACAGGCGTAATTAACTATGGCTACACCTTC. Protein: CASSTLTGVINYGYTF.

This chain links TRBV9 with TRBJ2-1; 9 bases line up with TRBD1. Germline V gene sequence: CDR1 SGDLS, CDR2 YYNGEE. This CDR3 spans 13 amino acids. V lost 3 bases, J lost 5 bases, and 0 bases stayed unmatched. CDR3 bases: TGTGCCAGCAGCGGGACAGGGGACAATGAGCAGTTCTTC. It is translated as CASSGTGDNEQFF.

The chain combines TRBV4-1 with TRBJ2-1, with unresolved D. Per germline, CDR1 MGHRA and CDR2 YSYEKL. The CDR3 is 14 amino acids. Trimming took 1 base from V and 9 from J, leaving 13 bases between them. CDR3 protein: CASSQVARLGEQFF. The DNA for the CDR3 is TGCGCCAGCAGCCAAGTGGCTAGGTTGGGTGAGCAGTTCTTC.

This clone was seen more than once but under ten times. The genes are TRBV7-6 and TRBJ1-5, with TRBD1 identical over 7 bases. The V gene end was trimmed by 0 bases and the J gene end by 2 bases; junction bases not matched to a gene: 1. The germline V gene encodes CDR1 SGHVS and CDR2 FNYEAQ. The CDR3 is 15 residues long. Here the CDR3 DNA reads TGTGCCAGCAGCTTAGCCGGGACAGGCAATCAGCCCCAGCATTTT. The encoded protein is CASSLAGTGNQPQHF.

The chain employs TRBV3-1 (or the pseudogene TRBV3-2) and TRBJ1-3; the D is unclear. CDR3 length: 16 residues. The germline V gene encodes CDR1 LGHDT and CDR2 YNNKEL (reference sequence). V lost 1 base to trimming and J lost 0 bases, with 10 bases between them. The CDR3 region is CASSQGGRTSGNTIYF. The CDR3 DNA reads as TGTGCCAGCAGCCAAGGCGGGAGAACCTCTGGAAACACCATATATTTT.

The V and J genes are TRBV19 and TRBJ1-1, with 8 bases lining up with TRBD1. Looked up from germline, CDR1 is LNHDA and CDR2 is SQIVND (reference sequence). The CDR3 length is 15 residues. J lost 4 bases, V lost 4 bases, and 8 bases had no gene match. The CDR3 sequence is CASSTHRGERTEAFF. CDR3 sequence (DNA): TGTGCCAGTAGTACCCACAGGGGGGAACGCACTGAAGCTTTCTTT.

This chain uses TRBV5-6 with TRBJ1-2, with 7 bases lining up with TRBD1. Trimming took 4 bases from V and 5 from J; bases not matched to a gene: 5. Germline V lookup: CDR1 SGHDT, CDR2 YYEEEE. This CDR3 comprises 13 residues. The CDR3 DNA reads TGTGCCAGCAGCGGAGGGACAGTATATGGCTACACCTTC. It specifies CASSGGTVYGYTF.

The chain recombines TRBV7-9 with TRBJ2-3, with D possibly matching TRBD1 (5 bases). Trimming took 1 base from V and 2 from J, leaving 7 bases between them. This CDR3 is 14 amino acids long. The V gene's germline CDR1 is SEHNR and CDR2 FQNEAQ (reference sequence). The CDR3 region has the DNA TGTGCCAGCAGCTTAGTACAGGCCACAGATACGCAGTATTTT. It translates to CASSLVQATDTQYF.

This chain connects TRBV10-3 to TRBJ1-2; 8 positions match TRBD1. Looked up from germline, CDR1 is ENHRY and CDR2 is SYGVKD. With V trimmed by 7 bases and J by 6 bases, 19 bases remained unmatched. The CDR3 covers 17 residues. This CDR3 reads CAITPRGQGRGGDGYTF. In DNA, the CDR3 is TGTGCCATCACCCCTCGTGGACAGGGTCGAGGAGGTGATGGCTACACCTTC.

This sequence joins TRBV19 and TRBJ2-5; weak D call: TRBD1 (6 bases). The CDR3 has 14 amino acids. The germline V gene has CDR1 LNHDA and CDR2 SQIVND (reference sequence). V was pared by 4 bases and J by 2 bases, with 11 bases between. The CDR3 reads CASSTRGRQETQYF. For the CDR3, the DNA is TGTGCCAGTAGTACCAGGGGCCGACAAGAGACCCAGTACTTC.

CDR3 loop: CASQGQGEDTQYF. The CDR3 DNA follows: TGTGCCAGCCAGGGGCAGGGGGAGGATACGCAGTATTTT. The V gene is TRBV5-5, the J gene TRBJ2-3; TRBD1 matches at 7 bases. V lost 7 bases, J lost 6 bases, and 8 bases stayed unmatched. The germline gives CDR1 SGHKS, CDR2 YYEKEE (reference sequence). This CDR3 is 13 amino acids long.

The chain recombines TRBV7-3 with TRBJ1-2; 7 bases agree with TRBD1. Losses at the gene ends were 1 base for V and 4 bases for J; bases not matched to a gene: 6. Germline lookup yields CDR1 SGHTA and CDR2 FQGTGA. The CDR3 sequence is 15 residues long. The CDR3 DNA reads as TGTGCCAGCAGCTTAAACAGGGGCTGGGGCTATGGCTACACCTTC. Its translation: CASSLNRGWGYGYTF. Together with reference TRBV7-3 and TRBJ1-2, the CDR3 gives the full variable domain: GAGVSQTPSNKVTEKGKYVELRCDPISGHTALYWYRQSLGQGPEFLIYFQGTGAADDSGLPNDRFFAVRPEGSVSTLKIQRTERGDSAVYLCASSLNRGWGYGYTFGSGTRLTVV.

This rearrangement joins TRBV5-6 to TRBJ1-2; maybe TRBD1 (5 bases). V lost 4 bases, J lost 4 bases, and 14 bases lay in between. Per germline, CDR1 SGHDT and CDR2 YYEEEE. This CDR3 has 14 amino acids. The CDR3 loop reads CASSGASRLYGYTF. CDR3 nucleotides: TGTGCCAGCAGCGGGGCATCGAGACTCTATGGCTACACCTTC.

The chain combines TRBV4-1 with TRBJ2-1; 7 positions match TRBD1. Trimming removed 1 base from V and 4 bases from J; junction bases left unmatched: 7. CDR1 MGHRA and CDR2 YSYEKL come from the germline V gene. The CDR3 has 16 residues. The CDR3 bases are TGCGCCAGCAGCCAAGGGGCAGGACAGGTATACAATGAGCAGTTCTTC. Its translation: CASSQGAGQVYNEQFF.

The rearrangement joins TRBV5-1 to TRBJ2-5; 13 nucleotides agree with TRBD2. J gave up 4 bases and V 4 bases, and 10 bases lay outside the gene matches. This CDR3 comprises 17 residues. CDR1 is SGHRS, CDR2 YFSETQ, per germline. CDR3 residues: CASSATSGGRSRETQYF. The DNA for the CDR3 is TGCGCCAGCAGCGCGACTAGCGGGGGGAGATCTAGAGAGACCCAGTACTTC. The variable domain in full, completed from reference TRBV5-1 and TRBJ2-5, reads KAGVTQTPRYLIKTRGQQVTLSCSPISGHRSVSWYQQTPGQGLQFLFEYFSETQRNKGNFPGRFSGRQFSNSRSEMNVSTLELGDSALYLCASSATSGGRSRETQYFGPGTRLLVL.

The J gene is TRBJ2-7, the V gene TRBV30; D is possibly TRBD1 (5 bases). Germline V gene sequence: CDR1 GTSNPN, CDR2 SVGIG (reference sequence). V was cut by 3 bases and J by 6 bases, with 21 bases left in between. This CDR3 is built from 15 residues. The CDR3 DNA reads as TGTGCCTGGAGGGTCGGTTCGACAGTACCCCTCGAGCAGTACTTC. Translating it yields CAWRVGSTVPLEQYF. The full variable domain, completed using reference TRBV30 and TRBJ2-7, is SQTIHQWPATLVQPVGSPLSLECTVEGTSNPNLYWYRQAAGRGLQLLFYSVGIGQISSEVPQNLSASRPQDRQFILSSKKLLLSDSGFYLCAWRVGSTVPLEQYFGPGTRLTVT.

The J gene is TRBJ2-7, the V gene TRBV7-9; D remains ambiguous. This CDR3 has 13 amino acids. The germline V gene has CDR1 SEHNR and CDR2 FQNEAQ (reference sequence). The germline V and J ends were trimmed by 3 bases and 7 bases, with 13 bases remaining between them. The CDR3, as DNA: TGTGCCAGCAGCTTTGGCGGCCTAGGTGAGCAGTACTTC. It is translated as CASSFGGLGEQYF. Using reference TRBV7-9 and TRBJ2-7 for the parts outside the CDR3, the full variable domain is DTGVSQNPRHKITKRGQNVTFRCDPISEHNRLYWYRQTLGQGPEFLTYFQNEAQLEKSRLLSDRFSAERPKGSFSTLEIQRTEQGDSAMYLCASSFGGLGEQYFGPGTRLTVT.

This clone was recorded once. The chain employs TRBV13 and TRBJ2-1; 11 positions match TRBD2. With V trimmed by 5 bases and J by 6 bases, 3 bases remained unmatched. CDR1 is PRHDT and CDR2 is FYEKMQ in the germline V gene (reference sequence). CDR3 length equals 14 residues. CDR3 amino acids: CASSHLAGGNEQFF. CDR3 nucleotides: TGTGCCAGCAGCCATCTAGCGGGGGGCAATGAGCAGTTCTTC. The full variable domain, rest sourced from reference TRBV13 and TRBJ2-1, is AAGVIQSPRHLIKEKRETATLKCYPIPRHDTVYWYQQGPGQDPQFLISFYEKMQSDKGSIPDRFSAQQFSDYHSELNMSSLELGDSALYFCASSHLAGGNEQFFGPGTRLTVL.